This entry features one TCR beta chain sequence. The antigen remains undetermined. The sample comes from a study of early T cells in non-severe SARS-CoV-2 infection. In the study overall: Unsorted whole blood bulk RNA was sequenced, with unpaired chains.

Individual cDNA molecules carried attached unique molecular identifiers. TCRdb reanalysed the 5' RACE reads using MiXCR and keeps one entry per CDR3 protein. The sample lists 55,000 or so distinct CDR3 sequences, approximately 12% occurring once. V was pared by 7 bases and J by 2 bases, with 5 bases of the junction left unmatched. This CDR3 has 13 amino acids. Germline V CDR1 and CDR2: SQVTM, ANQGSEA. Study results and limitations: In VDJdb matching, anti-spike CD8 responses were favored while private and CD4 specificities went missing.

V is TRBV29-1 and J is TRBJ2-5, with 9 bases aligning to TRBD2. The receptor was isolated from an adult who was a healthcare worker with PCR-confirmed SARS-CoV-2 infection or an uninfected control (not recorded which). Material: whole blood. In nucleotides, the CDR3 is TGCAGCGCTGAGCGGGGGGAACAAGAGACCCAGTACTTC. The encoded protein is CSAERGEQETQYF.